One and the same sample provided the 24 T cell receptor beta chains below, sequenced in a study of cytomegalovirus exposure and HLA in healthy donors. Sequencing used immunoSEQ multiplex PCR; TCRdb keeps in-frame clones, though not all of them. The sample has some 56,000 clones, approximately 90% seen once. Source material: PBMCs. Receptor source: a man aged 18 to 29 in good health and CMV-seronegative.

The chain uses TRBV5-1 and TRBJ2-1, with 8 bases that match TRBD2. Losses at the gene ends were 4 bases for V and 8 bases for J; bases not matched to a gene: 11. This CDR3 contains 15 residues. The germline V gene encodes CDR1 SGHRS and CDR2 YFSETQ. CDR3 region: CASSISGAPGDEQFF. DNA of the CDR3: TGCGCCAGCAGCATTAGCGGGGCCCCCGGGGATGAGCAGTTCTTC.

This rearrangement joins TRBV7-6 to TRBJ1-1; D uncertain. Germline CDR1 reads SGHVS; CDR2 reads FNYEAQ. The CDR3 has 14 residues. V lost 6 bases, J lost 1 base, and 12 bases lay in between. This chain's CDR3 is CASRAGGWNTEAFF. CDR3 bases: TGTGCCAGCAGGGCGGGCGGGTGGAACACTGAAGCTTTCTTT. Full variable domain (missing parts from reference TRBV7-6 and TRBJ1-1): GAGVSQSPRYKVTKRGQDVALRCDPISGHVSLYWYRQALGQGPEFLTYFNYEAQQDKSGLPNDRFSAERPEGSISTLTIQRTEQRDSAMYRCASRAGGWNTEAFFGQGTRLTVV.

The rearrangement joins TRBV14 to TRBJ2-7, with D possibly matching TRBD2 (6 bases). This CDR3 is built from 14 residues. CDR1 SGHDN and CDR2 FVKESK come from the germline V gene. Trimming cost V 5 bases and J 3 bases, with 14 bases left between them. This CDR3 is CASSSPGDYYEQYF. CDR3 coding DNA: TGTGCCAGCAGCTCCCCGGGAGACTACTACGAGCAGTACTTC.

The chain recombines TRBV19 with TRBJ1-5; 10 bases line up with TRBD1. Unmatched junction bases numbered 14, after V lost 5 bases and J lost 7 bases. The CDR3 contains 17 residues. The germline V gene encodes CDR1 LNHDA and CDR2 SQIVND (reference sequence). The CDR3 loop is CASSLYGQGVTRQPQHF. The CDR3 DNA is TGTGCCAGTAGTCTATATGGACAGGGGGTGACTCGGCAGCCCCAGCATTTT.

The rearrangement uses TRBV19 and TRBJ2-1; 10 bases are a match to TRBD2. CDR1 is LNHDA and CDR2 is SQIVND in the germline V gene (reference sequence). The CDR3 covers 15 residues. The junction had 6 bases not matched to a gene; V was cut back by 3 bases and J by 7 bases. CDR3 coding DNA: TGTGCCAGTAGTATCAAGGGACTAGCGTATAATGAGCAGTTCTTC. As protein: CASSIKGLAYNEQFF.

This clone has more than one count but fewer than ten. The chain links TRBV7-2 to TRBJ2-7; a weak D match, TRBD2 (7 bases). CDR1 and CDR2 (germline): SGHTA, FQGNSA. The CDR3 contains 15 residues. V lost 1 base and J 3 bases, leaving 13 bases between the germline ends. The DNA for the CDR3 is TGTGCCAGCAGCTTAGGGGGAGGGGGGATCTACGAGCAGTACTTC. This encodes CASSLGGGGIYEQYF.

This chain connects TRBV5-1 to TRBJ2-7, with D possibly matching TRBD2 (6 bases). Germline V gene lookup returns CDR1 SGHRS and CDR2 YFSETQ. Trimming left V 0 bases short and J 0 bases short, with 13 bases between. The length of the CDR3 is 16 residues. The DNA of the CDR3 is TGCGCCAGCAGCTTGGAATTGGCGGGAAACTCCTACGAGCAGTACTTC. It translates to CASSLELAGNSYEQYF.

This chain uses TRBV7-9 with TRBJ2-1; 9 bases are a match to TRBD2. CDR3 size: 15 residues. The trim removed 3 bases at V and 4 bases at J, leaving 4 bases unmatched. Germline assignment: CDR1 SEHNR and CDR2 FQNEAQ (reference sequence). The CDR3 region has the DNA TGTGCCAGCAGCTTGCTAGCGGGGAATTACAATGAGCAGTTCTTC. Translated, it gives CASSLLAGNYNEQFF.

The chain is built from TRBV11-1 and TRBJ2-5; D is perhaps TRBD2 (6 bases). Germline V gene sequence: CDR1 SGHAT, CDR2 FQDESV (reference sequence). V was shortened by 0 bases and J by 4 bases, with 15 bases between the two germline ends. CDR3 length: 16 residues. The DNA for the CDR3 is TGTGCCAGCAGCTTAGCGCGGGGCAGGAGCCTAGAGACCCAGTACTTC. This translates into CASSLARGRSLETQYF.

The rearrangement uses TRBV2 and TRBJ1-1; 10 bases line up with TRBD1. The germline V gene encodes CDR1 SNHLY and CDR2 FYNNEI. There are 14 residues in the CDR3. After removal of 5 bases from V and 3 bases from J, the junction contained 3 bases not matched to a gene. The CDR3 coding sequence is TGTGCCAGCAGTTGGACAGGGGGGCACACTGAAGCTTTCTTT. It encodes CASSWTGGHTEAFF.

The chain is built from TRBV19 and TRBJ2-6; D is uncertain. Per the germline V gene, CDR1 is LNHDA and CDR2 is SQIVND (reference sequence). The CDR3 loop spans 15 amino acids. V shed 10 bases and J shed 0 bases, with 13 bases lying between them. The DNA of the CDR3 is TGTGCCACCGCCCGGGTCCGCTCTGGGGCCAACGTCCTGACTTTC. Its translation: CATARVRSGANVLTF. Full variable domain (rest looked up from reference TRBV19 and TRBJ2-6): DGGITQSPKYLFRKEGQNVTLSCEQNLNHDAMYWYRQDPGQGLRLIYYSQIVNDFQKGDIAEGYSVSREKKESFPLTVTSAQKNPTAFYLCATARVRSGANVLTFGAGSRLTVL.

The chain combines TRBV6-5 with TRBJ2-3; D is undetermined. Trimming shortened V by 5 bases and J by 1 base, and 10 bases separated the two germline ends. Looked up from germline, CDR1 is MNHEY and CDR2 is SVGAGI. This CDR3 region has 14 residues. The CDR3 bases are TGTGCCAGCAGTACCACTTATCGCACAGATACGCAGTATTTT. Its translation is CASSTTYRTDTQYF.

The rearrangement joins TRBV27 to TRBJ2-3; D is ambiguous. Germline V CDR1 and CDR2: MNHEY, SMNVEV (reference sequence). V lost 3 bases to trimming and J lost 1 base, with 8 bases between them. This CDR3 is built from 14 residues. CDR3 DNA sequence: TGTGCCAGCAGTTTGCTAAGCGGCACAGATACGCAGTATTTT. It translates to CASSLLSGTDTQYF.

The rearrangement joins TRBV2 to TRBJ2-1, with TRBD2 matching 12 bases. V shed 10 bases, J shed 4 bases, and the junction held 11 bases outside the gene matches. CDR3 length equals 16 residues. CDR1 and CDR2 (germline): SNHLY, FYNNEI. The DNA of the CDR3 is TGTGCCATCGTTCGACTAGCGGGAGCCGAATACAATGAGCAGTTCTTC. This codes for CAIVRLAGAEYNEQFF. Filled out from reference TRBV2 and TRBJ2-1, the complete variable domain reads EPEVTQTPSHQVTQMGQEVILRCVPISNHLYFYWYRQILGQKVEFLVSFYNNEISEKSEIFDDQFSVERPDGSNFTLKIRSTKLEDSAMYFCAIVRLAGAEYNEQFFGPGTRLTVL.

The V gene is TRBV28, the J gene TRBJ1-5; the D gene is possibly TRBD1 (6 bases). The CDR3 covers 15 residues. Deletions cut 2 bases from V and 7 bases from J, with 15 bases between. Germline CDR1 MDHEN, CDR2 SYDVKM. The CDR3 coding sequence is TGTGCCAGCAGTTTAGATATAGGGGGTGGGCAGCCCCAGCATTTT. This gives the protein CASSLDIGGGQPQHF.

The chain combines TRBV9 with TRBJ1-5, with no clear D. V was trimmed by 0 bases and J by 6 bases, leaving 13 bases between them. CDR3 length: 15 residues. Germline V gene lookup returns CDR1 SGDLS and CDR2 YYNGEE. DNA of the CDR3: TGTGCCAGCAGCGTAGGTCCCCGTGGAGGTCAGCCCCAGCATTTT. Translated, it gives CASSVGPRGGQPQHF.

The CDR3 DNA reads TGTGCCACCAGCAGTCCGACAGGATTTCAGCCCCAGCATTTT. Its translation is CATSSPTGFQPQHF. The rearrangement links TRBV15 to TRBJ1-5; D possibly corresponds to TRBD1 (6 bases). CDR3 size: 14 residues. CDR1 is LNHNV and CDR2 is YYDKDF in the germline V gene (reference sequence). V shed 3 bases and J shed 6 bases, with 12 bases lying between them.

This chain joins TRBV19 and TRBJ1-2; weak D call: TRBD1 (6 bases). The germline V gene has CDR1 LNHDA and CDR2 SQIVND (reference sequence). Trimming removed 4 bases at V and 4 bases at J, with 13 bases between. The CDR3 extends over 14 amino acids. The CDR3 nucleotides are TGTGCCAGTAGTACCCCCGGACAGCTCTATGGCTACACCTTC. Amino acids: CASSTPGQLYGYTF.

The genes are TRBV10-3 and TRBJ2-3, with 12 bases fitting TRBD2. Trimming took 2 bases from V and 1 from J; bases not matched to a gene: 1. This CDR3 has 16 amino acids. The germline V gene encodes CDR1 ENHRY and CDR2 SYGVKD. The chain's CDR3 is CAISERLAGGTDTQYF. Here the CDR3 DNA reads TGTGCCATCAGTGAGCGACTAGCGGGAGGCACAGATACGCAGTATTTT.

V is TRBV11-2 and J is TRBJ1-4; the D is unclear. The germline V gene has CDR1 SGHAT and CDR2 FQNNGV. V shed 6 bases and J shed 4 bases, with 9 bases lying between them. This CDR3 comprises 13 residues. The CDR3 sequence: CASRSLSNEKLFF. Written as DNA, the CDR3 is TGTGCCAGCAGGTCCCTTAGTAATGAAAAACTGTTTTTT.

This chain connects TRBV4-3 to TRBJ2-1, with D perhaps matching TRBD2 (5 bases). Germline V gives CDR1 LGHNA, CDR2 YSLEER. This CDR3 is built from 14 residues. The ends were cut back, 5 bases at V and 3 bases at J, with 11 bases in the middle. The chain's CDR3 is CASSEGRDYNEQFF. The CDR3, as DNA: TGCGCCAGCAGCGAAGGTCGGGACTACAATGAGCAGTTCTTC.

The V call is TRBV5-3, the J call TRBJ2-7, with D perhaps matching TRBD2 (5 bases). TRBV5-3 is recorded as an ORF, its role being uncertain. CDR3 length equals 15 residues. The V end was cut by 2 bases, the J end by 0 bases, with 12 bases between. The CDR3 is CARSLPKRSSYEQYF. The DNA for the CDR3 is TGTGCCAGAAGCTTACCCAAGCGGAGCTCCTACGAGCAGTACTTC.

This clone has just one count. CDR3 protein: CASSLGGTSSYEQYF. The CDR3 coding sequence is TGTGCCAGCAGCTTAGGGGGGACTAGCTCCTACGAGCAGTACTTC. The V call is TRBV7-2, the J call TRBJ2-7; the match to TRBD2 covers 8 bases. The CDR3 contains 15 residues. Trimming cost V 1 base and J 0 bases; bases outside gene matches: 2. The germline V gene encodes CDR1 SGHTA and CDR2 FQGNSA.

CDR3 DNA: TGTGCCAGCAGTGATAGGGGGCCGGATACGCAGTATTTT. It translates to CASSDRGPDTQYF. The rearrangement uses TRBV6-1 and TRBJ2-3; 7 bases agree with TRBD1. Losses at the gene ends were 3 bases for V and 6 bases for J; bases not matched to a gene: 3. The CDR3 contains 13 residues. Germline values: CDR1 MNHNS, CDR2 SASEGT.